This T cell receptor (beta chain) appears in the sequencing data of a study of CD8+CD57+ T cells in acquired aplastic anemia. Whole-study context: Sorted CD4+ and CD8+ cell DNA averaged around 3 ug.

Per germline, CDR1 MNHEY and CDR2 SVGAGI. This CDR3 spans 13 amino acids. The V gene end was trimmed by 5 bases and the J gene end by 6 bases; junction bases not matched to a gene: 2. Patients picked for sequencing had shown CD8+CD57+ cell expansion detected by flow cytometry. Regarding the study as a whole: CD8+ Simpson's diversity did not differ significantly between patients and controls.

This clonotype was picked up a small number of times. Its target is unknown. TCR beta VDJ and CDR3 profiles were obtained from a genomic DNA template. One entry per CDR3 protein, called by TCRdb with MiXCR from the reads. The sample shows 150,000 to 200,000 distinct CDR3 sequences, nearly 65% of them seen only once. The chain is built from TRBV6-5 and TRBJ1-2, with TRBD1 identical over 11 bases. Sequenced input: sorted CD4+, CD8+, or CD8+CD57+ T cells (not recorded which) from PBMCs. This clonotype originated in a human donor with aplastic anemia. CDR3 nucleotide sequence: TGTGCCAGCAGTACGGGACAGGGGGATGGCTACACCTTC. Translation gives CASSTGQGDGYTF.